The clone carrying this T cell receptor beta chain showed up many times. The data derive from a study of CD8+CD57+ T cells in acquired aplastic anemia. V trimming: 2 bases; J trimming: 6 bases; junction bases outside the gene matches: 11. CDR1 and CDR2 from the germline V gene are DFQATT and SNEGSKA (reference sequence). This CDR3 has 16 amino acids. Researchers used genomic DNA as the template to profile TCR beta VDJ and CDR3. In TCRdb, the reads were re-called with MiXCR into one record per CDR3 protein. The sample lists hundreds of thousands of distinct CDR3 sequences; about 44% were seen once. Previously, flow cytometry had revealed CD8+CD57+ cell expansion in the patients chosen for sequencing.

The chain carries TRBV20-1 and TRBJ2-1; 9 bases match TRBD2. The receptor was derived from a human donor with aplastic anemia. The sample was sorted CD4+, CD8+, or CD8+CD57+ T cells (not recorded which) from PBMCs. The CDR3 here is CSARSSGEAIINEQFF. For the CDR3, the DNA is TGCAGTGCTAGATCTAGCGGGGAGGCTATTATCAATGAGCAGTTCTTC.